The 26 T cell receptor beta chains given below trace back to one sample, sequenced in a study of T-cell memory formation after mild COVID-19. TCRdb reprocessed the 5' RACE reads via MiXCR and lists one record per CDR3 protein. The repertoire holds about 240,000 distinct CDR3 sequences, with 8% to 9.5% as singletons. The specimen sequenced was PBMCs or a T cell subset sorted from them (not recorded which). These receptors were taken from a man aged 18 to 30 who had mild COVID-19 (a few samples of this study predate the infection). Cell type and time point are not known.

This clonotype has a count of ten or more. The V call is TRBV29-1, the J call TRBJ2-7; 14 bases align to TRBD2. This CDR3 has 12 residues. Germline V gives CDR1 SQVTM, CDR2 ANQGSEA. The V and J ends lost 6 bases and 7 bases, in that order; junction bases with no gene match: 2. CDR3 nucleotides: TGCAGCGTCGGGACTAGCGGGGGTGAGCAGTACTTC. Amino acid sequence: CSVGTSGGEQYF.

This clonotype was seen more than once but under ten times. The chain couples TRBV15 to TRBJ1-6; a possible D gene is TRBD1 (6 bases). Deletions cut 3 bases from V and 7 bases from J, with 10 bases between. The CDR3 runs 14 residues. CDR1 is LNHNV, CDR2 YYDKDF, per germline (reference sequence). CDR3: CATSRDTGNSPLHF. The CDR3 DNA is TGTGCCACCAGCAGGGACACAGGGAATTCACCCCTCCACTTT.

This clonotype was seen only a few times. The rearrangement uses TRBV18 and TRBJ1-1; D uncertain. This CDR3 is 13 amino acids long. V was cut by 3 bases and J by 6 bases, with 11 bases left in between. Germline CDR1 KGHSH, CDR2 LQKENI. Here the CDR3 DNA reads TGTGCCAGCTCACCTCAACCACGGGCTGAAGCTTTCTTT. It codes for CASSPQPRAEAFF.

The chain links TRBV7-2 to TRBJ2-5, with 7 bases identical to TRBD2. The CDR3 consists of 16 residues. Trimming removed 5 bases from V and 4 bases from J; junction bases left unmatched: 13. Germline CDR1 reads SGHTA; CDR2 reads FQGNSA. CDR3: CASSRPGAREGETQYF. DNA of the CDR3: TGTGCCAGCAGCCGACCTGGGGCCAGGGAGGGAGAGACCCAGTACTTC.

The genes are TRBV9 and TRBJ2-3; unclear D gene. Germline V gene lookup returns CDR1 SGDLS and CDR2 YYNGEE. The ends were cut back, 4 bases at V and 2 bases at J, with 17 bases in the middle. CDR3 size: 16 residues. In DNA form, the CDR3 reads TGTGCCAGCAGCTACGGCGGCTCCACACCCACAGATACGCAGTATTTT. Residues: CASSYGGSTPTDTQYF.

This clonotype was detected only a few times. The chain couples TRBV6-2 or TRBV6-3 to TRBJ1-1, with D hard to call. The CDR3 spans 12 residues. Germline V gene data show CDR1 as MNHEY and CDR2 as SVGEGT. The V end was cut by 5 bases, the J end by 2 bases, with 6 bases between. CDR3 in amino acids: CASSDINTEAFF. CDR3 bases: TGTGCCAGCAGTGACATAAACACTGAAGCTTTCTTT.

The chain has TRBV29-1 and TRBJ2-3; 11 bases match TRBD2. Germline assignment: CDR1 SQVTM and CDR2 ANQGSEA. The CDR3 length is 13 residues. With 6 bases clipped from V and 6 bases from J, the junction kept 5 bases outside the gene matches. DNA for the CDR3: TGCAGCGTCGTAGCGGGGGGGATTGATACGCAGTATTTT. Translating gives CSVVAGGIDTQYF.

The CDR3 protein is CASSRLRGGHTGELFF. The CDR3 region has the DNA TGTGCCAGCAGCCGTCTCAGGGGGGGCCACACCGGGGAGCTGTTTTTT. This sequence joins TRBV5-6 and TRBJ2-2; D might be TRBD1 or TRBD2, each matching 7 bases. Trimming shortened V by 4 bases and J by 3 bases, and 16 bases separated the two germline ends. This CDR3 has 16 amino acids. Germline V gene data show CDR1 as SGHDT and CDR2 as YYEEEE.

This chain connects TRBV7-2 to TRBJ2-3; 13 bases match TRBD2. The CDR3 loop spans 19 amino acids. J lost 2 bases, V lost 7 bases, and 15 bases had no gene match. Germline CDR1 and CDR2: SGHTA and FQGNSA. The CDR3, as DNA: TGTGCCAGCACCTTCGGGACTAGCGGGGAAAACCCTCACACAGATACGCAGTATTTT. It is translated as CASTFGTSGENPHTDTQYF.

The chain is built from TRBV12-3 or TRBV12-4 and TRBJ1-4; no reliable D call. The CDR3 has 14 residues. Trimming stripped 1 base from V and 7 bases from J, with 10 bases between. CDR3 coding DNA: TGTGCCAGCAGTTTAGGGGAGGAAAGTGAAAAACTGTTTTTT. It encodes CASSLGEESEKLFF.

This clonotype occurred a few times. The chain couples TRBV6-2 or TRBV6-3 to TRBJ2-4, with 9 bases matching TRBD1. The CDR3 spans 15 residues. The germline CDR1 and CDR2 sequences are MNHEY and SVGEGT. V trimming: 6 bases; J trimming: 3 bases; junction bases outside the gene matches: 6. CDR3 residues: CASRTGGFDKNIQYF. In DNA form, the CDR3 reads TGTGCCAGCAGAACAGGGGGCTTTGACAAAAACATTCAGTACTTC.

This clonotype appeared a few times. The V and J genes are TRBV7-2 and TRBJ2-7; D uncertain. This CDR3 contains 14 residues. Trimming cost V 2 bases and J 2 bases, with 10 bases left between them. CDR1 is SGHTA, CDR2 FQGNSA, per germline. As DNA, the CDR3 is TGTGCCAGCAGCTTATCCACGGTAGCCTACGAGCAGTACTTC. Protein product: CASSLSTVAYEQYF.

The table lists this clonotype with many counts. The genes are TRBV20-1 and TRBJ1-5; 7 nucleotides match TRBD1. Germline V gene data show CDR1 as DFQATT and CDR2 as SNEGSKA (reference sequence). The V and J ends lost 3 bases and 4 bases, in that order; junction bases with no gene match: 0. The CDR3 has 12 residues. The CDR3 DNA reads as TGCAGTGCTAGGACAGGGAATCAGCCCCAGCATTTT. It yields the protein CSARTGNQPQHF.

In this sample, this clonotype turned up many times. V gene TRBV18 combines with J gene TRBJ2-3; unclear D gene. Germline V gene sequence: CDR1 KGHSH, CDR2 LQKENI. Deletions cut 6 bases from V and 4 bases from J, with 8 bases between. The CDR3 consists of 12 residues. The CDR3 nucleotides are TGTGCCAGCTCCATGAATCCAGATACGCAGTATTTT. Translating gives CASSMNPDTQYF.

This clonotype was seen repeatedly, ten times or more. Mismatch with germline at one junction end may stem from a read error. V is TRBV5-1 and J is TRBJ1-2, with 9 nucleotides matching TRBD1. The CDR3 runs 13 residues. Germline CDR1 SGHRS, CDR2 YFSETQ. CDR3 coding DNA: TGTGCCAGCAGCCGGACAGGGGACTATGGCTACACCTTC. It encodes CASSRTGDYGYTF.

The chain employs TRBV2 and TRBJ2-7; D possibly uses TRBD1 or TRBD2 (5 bases each). Germline CDR1 SNHLY, CDR2 FYNNEI. The CDR3 is 14 amino acids. The V and J ends lost 5 bases and 7 bases respectively, with 18 bases between them. The CDR3 loop is CASSRGRGRDEQYV. The CDR3 region has the DNA TGTGCCAGCAGTCGTGGAAGGGGACGGGATGAGCAGTACGTC.

In this sample, this clonotype turned up a few times. This rearrangement joins TRBV9 to TRBJ1-1, with TRBD1 identical over 8 bases. Germline trimming cut 4 bases from V and 3 bases from J; bases unmatched to any gene: 5. From germline, CDR1 is SGDLS and CDR2 YYNGEE. The CDR3 runs to 14 residues. The chain's CDR3 is CASSTGQGHTEAFF. The CDR3 region has the DNA TGTGCCAGCAGCACAGGACAGGGCCACACTGAAGCTTTCTTT. Filled out from reference TRBV9 and TRBJ1-1, the complete variable domain reads DSGVTQTPKHLITATGQRVTLRCSPRSGDLSVYWYQQSLDQGLQFLIQYYNGEERAKGNILERFSAQQFPDLHSELNLSSLELGDSALYFCASSTGQGHTEAFFGQGTRLTVV.

V gene TRBV6-4 combines with J gene TRBJ2-5; TRBD2 matches 13 bases. V shed 4 bases, J shed 2 bases, and the junction held 13 bases outside the gene matches. The germline gives CDR1 MRHNA, CDR2 SNTAGT. CDR3 size: 19 residues. The chain's CDR3 is CASSGRTSGGGPLQETQYF. The CDR3 DNA sequence: TGTGCCAGCAGTGGGAGGACTAGCGGGGGTGGACCCTTACAAGAGACCCAGTACTTC.

The rearrangement uses TRBV9 and TRBJ2-1; 9 bases are a match to TRBD2. The CDR3 is 15 residues long. Germline V gene data show CDR1 as SGDLS and CDR2 as YYNGEE. The J segment lost 5 bases and the V segment lost 5 bases, leaving 8 bases of the junction unmatched. The DNA for the CDR3 is TGTGCCAGCAGTGACTCTAGCGGGGTCGACAATGAGCAGTTCTTC. The encoded protein is CASSDSSGVDNEQFF.

This clonotype was seen more than once but under ten times. The chain couples TRBV6-2 or TRBV6-3 to TRBJ2-1; D is unresolved. The germline V gene encodes CDR1 MNHEY and CDR2 SVGEGT. V dropped 0 bases and J dropped 10 bases, with 10 bases sitting between them. The CDR3 sequence is 13 residues long. The CDR3 DNA is TGTGCCAGCAGTTACTCTAAGGGTGGGGAGCAGTTCTTC. The encoded protein is CASSYSKGGEQFF.

This clonotype has just a few counts. This chain links TRBV9 with TRBJ2-7; D might be TRBD2 (5 bases). Trimming pared 4 bases from V and 5 bases from J, leaving 10 bases between. The CDR3 extends over 12 amino acids. Germline CDR1 and CDR2: SGDLS and YYNGEE. The CDR3, as DNA: TGTGCCAGCAGCTTAGAGGGCCACGAGCAGTACTTC. It is translated as CASSLEGHEQYF.

The chain carries TRBV6-5 and TRBJ2-3, with D maybe TRBD1 (5 bases). V was trimmed by 10 bases and J by 6 bases, leaving 17 bases between them. This CDR3 has 13 residues. Germline lookup yields CDR1 MNHEY and CDR2 SVGAGI. Written as DNA, the CDR3 is TGTGCCACCATTAAGGGGCCCATGGATACGCAGTATTTT. It yields the protein CATIKGPMDTQYF.

This clonotype was recorded a few times. The chain combines TRBV7-9 with TRBJ2-4; D unclear. Trimming took 4 bases from V and 1 from J, leaving 14 bases between them. The CDR3 consists of 16 residues. Germline V gene lookup returns CDR1 SEHNR and CDR2 FQNEAQ (reference sequence). DNA of the CDR3: TGTGCCAGCAGCTGGTCGGACCTGCTGGCCAAAAACATTCAGTACTTC. Its translation: CASSWSDLLAKNIQYF.

The rearrangement joins TRBV3-1 to TRBJ1-1; 8 bases map to TRBD1. V shed 8 bases and J 8 bases; nucleotides not matched to a gene: 4. Germline CDR1 is LGHDT and CDR2 is YNNKEL (reference sequence). This CDR3 is 11 amino acids long. CDR3 sequence reads: CASGQGAEAFF. As DNA, the CDR3 is TGTGCCAGCGGACAGGGTGCCGAAGCTTTCTTT.

The chain uses TRBV10-3 and TRBJ1-2, with D hard to call. V shed 1 base and J shed 8 bases, with 14 bases lying between them. CDR1 ENHRY and CDR2 SYGVKD come from the germline V gene. CDR3 length equals 14 residues. The CDR3 loop is CAISEFGGLRGYTF. CDR3 DNA: TGTGCCATCAGTGAGTTTGGCGGCCTTAGGGGCTACACCTTC.

This clonotype has at least ten counts. The chain has TRBV20-1 and TRBJ2-3, with TRBD2 matching over 7 bases. The germline CDR1 and CDR2 sequences are DFQATT and SNEGSKA (reference sequence). The CDR3 has 13 residues. CDR3 sequence reads: CRAGPPSTDTQYF. The CDR3 DNA reads as TGCAGAGCGGGGCCCCCTAGCACAGATACGCAGTATTTT.